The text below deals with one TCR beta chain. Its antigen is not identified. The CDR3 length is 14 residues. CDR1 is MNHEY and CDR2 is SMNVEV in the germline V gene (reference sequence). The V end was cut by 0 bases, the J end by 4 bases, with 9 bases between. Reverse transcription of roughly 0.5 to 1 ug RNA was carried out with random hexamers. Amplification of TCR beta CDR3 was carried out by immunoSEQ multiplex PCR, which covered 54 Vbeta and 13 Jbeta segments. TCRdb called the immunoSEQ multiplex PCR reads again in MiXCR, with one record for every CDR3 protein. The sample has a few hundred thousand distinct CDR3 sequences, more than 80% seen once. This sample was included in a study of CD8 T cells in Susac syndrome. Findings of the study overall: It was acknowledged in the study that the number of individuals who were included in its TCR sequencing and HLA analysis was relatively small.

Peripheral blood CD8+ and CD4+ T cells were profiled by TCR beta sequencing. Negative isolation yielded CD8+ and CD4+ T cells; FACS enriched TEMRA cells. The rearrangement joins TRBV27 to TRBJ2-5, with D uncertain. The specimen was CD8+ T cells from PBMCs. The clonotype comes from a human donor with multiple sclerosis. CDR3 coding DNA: TGTGCCAGCAGTTTATCGTCTACGGGAGAGACCCAGTACTTC. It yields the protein CASSLSSTGETQYF.